What follows are 6 T cell receptor beta chains derived from one specimen sequenced in a study of blood T cell repertoires in COVID-19. Only in-frame clones appear in the TCRdb table, and some are missing; sequencing was by immunoSEQ multiplex PCR. The sample has more than 300,000 clones, 70% to 90% seen once; the top ten hold approximately 1.6%. The sequenced material came from peripheral blood. The receptors were sampled from a woman in her 30s with COVID-19, enrolled during active disease.

This chain connects TRBV5-1 to TRBJ1-4; D call uncertain. Per germline, CDR1 SGHRS and CDR2 YFSETQ. Trimming stripped 0 bases from V and 7 bases from J, with 10 bases between. This CDR3 has 14 amino acids. The CDR3 DNA reads TGCGCCAGCAGCTTGGTAGTTGGAGGTGAAAAACTGTTTTTT. This translates into CASSLVVGGEKLFF.

The chain employs TRBV5-4 and TRBJ1-1; 11 bases align to TRBD1. Germline V lookup: CDR1 SGHNT, CDR2 YYREEE (reference sequence). With 4 bases clipped from V and 3 bases from J, the junction kept 5 bases outside the gene matches. This CDR3 comprises 15 residues. The CDR3 is CASSRTGGAHTEAFF. CDR3 in DNA: TGTGCCAGCAGCAGGACAGGGGGCGCGCACACTGAAGCTTTCTTT.

This clone has only one observation. This chain joins TRBV27 and TRBJ1-1, with TRBD1 matching over 7 bases. V shed 3 bases, J shed 3 bases, and the junction held 4 bases outside the gene matches. This CDR3 has 14 amino acids. The germline V gene has CDR1 MNHEY and CDR2 SMNVEV (reference sequence). The CDR3 spells CASSFRGQHTEAFF. CDR3 sequence (DNA): TGTGCCAGCAGTTTCAGGGGACAGCACACTGAAGCTTTCTTT.

V is TRBV30 and J is TRBJ1-2; D remains ambiguous. The CDR3 is 15 residues long. The germline V gene encodes CDR1 GTSNPN and CDR2 SVGIG (reference sequence). V gave up 0 bases and J gave up 1 base, with 12 bases separating them. The CDR3 reads CAWSVRYLNNYGYTF. The CDR3 bases are TGTGCCTGGAGTGTACGGTACCTTAATAACTATGGCTACACCTTC.

The gene calls are TRBV24-1 and TRBJ2-2, with 8 bases matching TRBD2. V lost 8 bases and J lost 1; bases outside the gene matches: 2. Germline assignment: CDR1 KGHDR and CDR2 SFDVKD. The CDR3 contains 14 residues. The CDR3 bases are TGTGCCACCATGGCGGGGGGGAACACCGGGGAGCTGTTTTTT. Encoded protein: CATMAGGNTGELFF.

The CDR3 loop is CASSSRGAGHNEQFF. The CDR3 region has the DNA TGTGCCAGCAGTTCCCGGGGGGCGGGTCACAATGAGCAGTTCTTC. The V gene is TRBV28, the J gene TRBJ2-1; the D gene is possibly TRBD2 (7 bases). The germline V and J ends were trimmed by 4 bases and 5 bases, with 15 bases remaining between them. This CDR3 region has 15 residues. Germline V gene lookup returns CDR1 MDHEN and CDR2 SYDVKM. Supplemented by reference TRBV28 and TRBJ2-1, the full variable domain reads DVKVTQSSRYLVKRTGEKVFLECVQDMDHENMFWYRQDPGLGLRLIYFSYDVKMKEKGDIPEGYSVSREKKERFSLILESASTNQTSMYLCASSSRGAGHNEQFFGPGTRLTVL.